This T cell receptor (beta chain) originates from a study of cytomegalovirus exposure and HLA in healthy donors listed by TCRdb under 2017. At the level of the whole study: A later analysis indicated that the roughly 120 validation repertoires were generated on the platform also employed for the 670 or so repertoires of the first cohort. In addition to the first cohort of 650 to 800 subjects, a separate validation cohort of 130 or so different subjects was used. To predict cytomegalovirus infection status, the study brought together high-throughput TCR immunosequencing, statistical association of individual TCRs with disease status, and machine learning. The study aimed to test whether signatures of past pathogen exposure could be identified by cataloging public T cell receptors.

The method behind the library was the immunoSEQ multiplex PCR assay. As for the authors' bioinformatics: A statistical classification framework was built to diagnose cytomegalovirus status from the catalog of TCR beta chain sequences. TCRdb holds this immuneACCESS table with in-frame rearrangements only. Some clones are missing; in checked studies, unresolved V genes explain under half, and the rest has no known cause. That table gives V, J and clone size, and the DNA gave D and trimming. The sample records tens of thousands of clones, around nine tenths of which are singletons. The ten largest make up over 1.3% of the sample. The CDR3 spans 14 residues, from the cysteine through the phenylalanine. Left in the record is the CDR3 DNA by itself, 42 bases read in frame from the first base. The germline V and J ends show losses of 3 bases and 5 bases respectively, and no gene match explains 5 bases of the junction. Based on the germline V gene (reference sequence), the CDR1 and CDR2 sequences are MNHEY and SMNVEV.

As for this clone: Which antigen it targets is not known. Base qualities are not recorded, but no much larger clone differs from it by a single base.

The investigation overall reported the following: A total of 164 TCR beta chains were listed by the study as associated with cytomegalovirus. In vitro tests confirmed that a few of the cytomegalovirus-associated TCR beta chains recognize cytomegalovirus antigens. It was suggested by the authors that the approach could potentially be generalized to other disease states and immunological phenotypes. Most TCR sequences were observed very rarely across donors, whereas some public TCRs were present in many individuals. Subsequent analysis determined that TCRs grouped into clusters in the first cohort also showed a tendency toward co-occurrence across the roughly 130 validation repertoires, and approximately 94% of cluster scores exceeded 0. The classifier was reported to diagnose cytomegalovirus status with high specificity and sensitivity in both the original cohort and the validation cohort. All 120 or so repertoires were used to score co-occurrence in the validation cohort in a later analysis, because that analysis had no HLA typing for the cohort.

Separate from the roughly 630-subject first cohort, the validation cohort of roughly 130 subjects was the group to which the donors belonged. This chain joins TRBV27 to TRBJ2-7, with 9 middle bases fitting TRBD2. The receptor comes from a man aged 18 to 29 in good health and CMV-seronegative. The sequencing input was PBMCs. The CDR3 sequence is CASSFVREGHEQYF. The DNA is TGTGCCAGCAGTTTTGTGCGGGAGGGCCACGAGCAGTACTTC.